One and the same sample provided the 10 T cell receptor beta chains below, sequenced in a study of molecular identifiers for immune sequencing clone quantification. TCRdb used MiXCR to reprocess the PCR reads, holding one entry per CDR3 protein. The data show about 640,000 distinct CDR3 sequences, approximately 20% seen once. Source material: naive CD8+ T cells from blood, with Jurkat cell RNA spiked in. Subset given: FACS-sorted CD8+CD4-CCR7+CD45RA+ naive T cells. The source of these receptors is a human donor in good health. Some libraries in this study had Jurkat cell RNA spiked in.

This clonotype has a count of ten or more. The chain joins TRBV6-5 to TRBJ2-7, with TRBD1 matching 9 bases. The germline gives CDR1 MNHEY, CDR2 SVGAGI. The CDR3 is 14 residues long. J gave up 3 bases and V 7 bases, and 7 bases lay outside the gene matches. The CDR3 here is CASKIGTGIYEQYF. The CDR3 DNA sequence: TGTGCCAGCAAGATAGGGACAGGGATCTACGAGCAGTACTTC.

In its sample, this clonotype was seen a few times. The V gene is TRBV6-6, the J gene TRBJ1-3, with 8 bases identical to TRBD1. With V trimmed by 7 bases and J by 4 bases, 6 bases remained unmatched. The germline CDR1 and CDR2 sequences are MNHNY and SVGAGI (reference sequence). The length of the CDR3 is 14 residues. CDR3 sequence reads: CASTATGAGNTIYF. CDR3 DNA: TGTGCCAGCACCGCGACAGGGGCGGGAAACACCATATATTTT.

The V call is TRBV10-2, the J call TRBJ1-2; 12 bases align to TRBD1. This CDR3 is 14 amino acids long. The ends lost 11 bases at V and 8 bases at J; junction bases unmatched: 12. Germline assignment: CDR1 WSHSY and CDR2 SAAADI. CDR3 amino acids: CAVRGTGGAYGYTF. CDR3 sequence (DNA): TGCGCCGTGCGAGGGACAGGGGGCGCTTACGGCTACACCTTC.

At least ten counts were recorded for this clonotype. The rearrangement links TRBV10-3 to TRBJ2-1, with 8 bases aligning to TRBD2. V gave up 2 bases and J gave up 3 bases; unmatched junction bases: 3. The CDR3 has 15 amino acids. Germline V gene lookup returns CDR1 ENHRY and CDR2 SYGVKD. CDR3: CAISEDSGNYNEQFF. The CDR3 nucleotides are TGTGCCATCAGTGAGGATAGCGGGAACTACAATGAGCAGTTCTTC.

For this clonotype: A much larger clonotype is one base distant, so this may be a read error. This chain uses TRBV27 with TRBJ1-5, with 10 bases identical to TRBD1. The CDR3 sequence is 15 residues long. Germline values: CDR1 MNHEY, CDR2 SMNVEV (reference sequence). The CDR3 loop reads CVSSYGTGENQPQHF. CDR3 DNA: TGTGTCAGCAGTTATGGGACAGGGGAGAATCAGCCCCAGCATTTT.

This clonotype was counted at least ten times. This chain joins TRBV7-9 and TRBJ1-1, with 8 bases identical to TRBD1. The CDR3 has 16 residues. V dropped 4 bases and J dropped 1; count of bases not matched to a gene: 8. The germline V gene has CDR1 SEHNR and CDR2 FQNEAQ (reference sequence). The CDR3 reads CASSSPLGQENTEAFF. DNA for the CDR3: TGTGCCAGCAGCTCTCCCTTGGGACAGGAGAACACTGAAGCTTTCTTT.

This clonotype has a count of ten or more. The CDR3 is CASSFRDNEAFF. Here the CDR3 DNA reads TGTGCCAGCAGCTTTCGAGACAATGAAGCTTTCTTT. The chain is built from TRBV5-6 and TRBJ1-1; no firm D call. CDR3 length: 12 residues. Trimming cost V 2 bases and J 7 bases, with 9 bases left between them. Germline loops: CDR1 SGHDT, CDR2 YYEEEE.

This clonotype showed up many times. V is TRBV5-5 and J is TRBJ1-6; D gene unclear. The ends were cut back, 1 base at V and 5 bases at J, with 10 bases in the middle. There are 15 residues in the CDR3. Germline loops: CDR1 SGHKS, CDR2 YYEKEE (reference sequence). Written as DNA, the CDR3 is TGTGCCAGCAGCTTGTTGCTCGCCGATAATTCACCCCTCCACTTT. Encoded protein: CASSLLLADNSPLHF.

This clonotype was recorded many times. CDR3 sequence (DNA): TGTGCCAGCAGCTTGTATGGGGGCACGGCAGATACGCAGTATTTT. As protein: CASSLYGGTADTQYF. This chain connects TRBV5-4 to TRBJ2-3, with D possibly being TRBD1 (6 bases). Looked up from germline, CDR1 is SGHNT and CDR2 is YYREEE (reference sequence). The CDR3 covers 15 residues. V was cut by 1 base and J by 4 bases, with 13 bases left in between.

This clonotype was detected many times. The genes are TRBV19 and TRBJ2-1, with D hard to call. This CDR3 is 13 amino acids long. The germline gives CDR1 LNHDA, CDR2 SQIVND (reference sequence). Trimming cost V 3 bases and J 6 bases, with 9 bases left between them. CDR3 DNA: TGTGCCAGTAGTATGGGCCTACCCAATGAGCAGTTCTTC. It codes for CASSMGLPNEQFF.